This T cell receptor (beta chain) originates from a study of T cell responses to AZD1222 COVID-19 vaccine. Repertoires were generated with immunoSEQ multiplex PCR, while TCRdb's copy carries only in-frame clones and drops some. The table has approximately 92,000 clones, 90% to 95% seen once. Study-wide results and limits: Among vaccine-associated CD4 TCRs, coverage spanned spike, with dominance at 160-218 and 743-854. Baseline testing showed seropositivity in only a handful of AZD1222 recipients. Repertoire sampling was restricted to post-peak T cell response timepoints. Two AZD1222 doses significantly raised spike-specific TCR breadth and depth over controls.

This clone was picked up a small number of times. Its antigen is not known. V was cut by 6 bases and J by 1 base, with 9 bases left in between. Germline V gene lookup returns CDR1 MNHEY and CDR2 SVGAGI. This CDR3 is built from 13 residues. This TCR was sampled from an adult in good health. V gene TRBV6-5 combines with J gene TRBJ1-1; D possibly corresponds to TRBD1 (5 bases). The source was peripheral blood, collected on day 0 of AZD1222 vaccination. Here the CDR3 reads CASSPTANTEAFF. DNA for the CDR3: TGTGCCAGCAGCCCGACAGCGAACACTGAAGCTTTCTTT.